These 31 T cell receptor beta chains came from one sample sequenced in a study of blood T cell repertoires in COVID-19. Sequenced by immunoSEQ multiplex PCR; TCRdb stores in-frame clones only, minus some. The sample includes about 190,000 clones, approximately 90% of them seen just once. The sample taken for sequencing was peripheral blood. The receptors were sampled from a man aged 25-40 years with acute or convalescent COVID-19.

The rearrangement links TRBV7-2 to TRBJ1-3; D is unclear. Between the trimmed V and J ends, which lost 1 base and 4 bases, there was a span of 8 bases. Germline V gene data show CDR1 as SGHTA and CDR2 as FQGNSA. The CDR3 has 14 residues. The chain's CDR3 is CASSLGPTGNTIYF. The CDR3 DNA reads as TGTGCCAGCAGCTTAGGGCCCACGGGAAACACCATATATTTT.

The chain is built from TRBV28 and TRBJ2-5; D perhaps matches TRBD1 (6 bases). The V gene lost 6 bases and the J gene lost 4 bases, with 15 bases spanning the gap. Germline CDR1 MDHEN, CDR2 SYDVKM. The CDR3 is 14 residues long. The CDR3 DNA follows: TGTGCCAGCAGAGGGGCACGAGGGGGAGAGACCCAGTACTTC. Its protein is CASRGARGGETQYF.

This clone was found a few times. For the CDR3, the DNA is TGTGCCAGCAGACGAGGGAGGGACTCAAGCAATCAGCCCCAGCATTTT. This translates into CASRRGRDSSNQPQHF. The chain links TRBV27 to TRBJ1-5; possibly TRBD1 for D (5 bases). Germline CDR1 MNHEY, CDR2 SMNVEV (reference sequence). The CDR3 is 16 residues long. Deletions cut 6 bases from V and 1 base from J, with 16 bases between.

This chain joins TRBV3-1 (or the pseudogene TRBV3-2) and TRBJ1-2, with D possibly TRBD1 on 6 matching bases. The CDR3 length is 14 residues. Between the trimmed V and J ends, which lost 0 bases and 12 bases, there was a span of 17 bases. Germline assignment: CDR1 LGHDT and CDR2 YNNKEL (reference sequence). The chain's CDR3 is CASSQETRNRAHTF. CDR3 nucleotides: TGTGCCAGCAGCCAAGAGACCCGAAACAGGGCGCACACCTTC.

J is TRBJ2-3 and V is TRBV3-1 (or the pseudogene TRBV3-2), with 7 bases aligning to TRBD2. The CDR3 totals 16 residues. V shed 0 bases, J shed 2 bases, and the junction held 5 bases outside the gene matches. Germline V gene lookup returns CDR1 LGHDT and CDR2 YNNKEL (reference sequence). CDR3 sequence reads: CASSQDRGSPTDTQYF. For the CDR3, the DNA is TGTGCCAGCAGCCAAGATCGCGGGAGTCCCACAGATACGCAGTATTTT.

The chain joins TRBV5-6 to TRBJ2-5; D perhaps matches TRBD1 (6 bases). Per germline, CDR1 SGHDT and CDR2 YYEEEE. The CDR3 extends over 14 amino acids. The V end was cut by 3 bases, the J end by 5 bases, with 14 bases between. The CDR3 reads CASSWNTGFETQYF. CDR3 nucleotides: TGTGCCAGCAGCTGGAACACAGGGTTTGAGACCCAGTACTTC. The full variable domain, with the rest looked up from reference TRBV5-6 and TRBJ2-5, is DAGVTQSPTHLIKTRGQQVTLRCSPKSGHDTVSWYQQALGQGPQFIFQYYEEEERQRGNFPDRFSGHQFPNYSSELNVNALLLGDSALYLCASSWNTGFETQYFGPGTRLLVL.

The V and J genes are TRBV6-5 and TRBJ1-1, with D possibly TRBD1 on 6 matching bases. Germline CDR1 reads MNHEY; CDR2 reads SVGAGI. The CDR3 length is 14 residues. Trimming stripped 4 bases from V and 7 bases from J, with 16 bases between. The CDR3 region has the DNA TGTGCCAGCAGTTTTAGCCGGACAGCCAATGAAGCTTTCTTT. Its protein product is CASSFSRTANEAFF.

This clone was observed a few times. The chain joins TRBV19 to TRBJ1-5; TRBD1 might be the D (6 bases). Trimming removed 4 bases from V and 3 bases from J, with 10 bases in between. CDR1 is LNHDA and CDR2 is SQIVND in the germline V gene (reference sequence). This CDR3 comprises 14 residues. The CDR3 DNA sequence: TGTGCCAGTAGTACGACAGGTTCCAATCAGCCCCAGCATTTT. Amino acid sequence: CASSTTGSNQPQHF.

The chain couples TRBV6-6 to TRBJ2-3, with TRBD2 matching over 7 bases. This CDR3 has 15 amino acids. The J segment lost 5 bases and the V segment lost 6 bases, leaving 11 bases of the junction unmatched. CDR1 and CDR2 from the germline V gene are MNHNY and SVGAGI (reference sequence). CDR3 residues: CASSLSGGLGDTQYF. The CDR3 DNA follows: TGTGCCAGCAGCCTCTCCGGGGGGTTGGGAGATACGCAGTATTTT.

V usage is TRBV28 and J usage is TRBJ1-2; unclear D gene. V lost 2 bases to trimming and J lost 2 bases, with 9 bases between them. The length of the CDR3 is 14 residues. CDR1 and CDR2 from the germline V gene are MDHEN and SYDVKM. Written as DNA, the CDR3 is TGTGCCAGCAGTTTAGAGGGATACAACTATGGCTACACCTTC. Protein sequence: CASSLEGYNYGYTF.

The chain carries TRBV7-9 and TRBJ1-1; TRBD1 matches 10 bases. Losses at the gene ends were 5 bases for V and 4 bases for J; bases not matched to a gene: 7. The germline V gene encodes CDR1 SEHNR and CDR2 FQNEAQ (reference sequence). The length of the CDR3 is 15 residues. CDR3 sequence (DNA): TGTGCCAGCAGCATCGCTCGGACAGGGGGCACTGAAGCTTTCTTT. Amino acids: CASSIARTGGTEAFF.

The V and J genes are TRBV7-3 and TRBJ2-2; 8 bases fit TRBD1. Germline V gene sequence: CDR1 SGHTA, CDR2 FQGTGA. The CDR3 consists of 15 residues. With V trimmed by 3 bases and J by 4 bases, 4 bases remained unmatched. The CDR3 loop reads CASSFGTGLTGELFF. DNA for the CDR3: TGTGCCAGCAGCTTCGGGACAGGACTCACCGGGGAGCTGTTTTTT.

The DNA of the CDR3 is TGCGCCAGCAGCTTGGGCGGACAGATCACCGGGGAGCTGTTTTTT. Translated, it gives CASSLGGQITGELFF. The genes are TRBV5-1 and TRBJ2-2; possibly TRBD1 for D (6 bases). The germline CDR1 and CDR2 sequences are SGHRS and YFSETQ. CDR3 length: 15 residues. Trimming removed 0 bases from V and 4 bases from J, with 10 bases in between.

V is TRBV4-1 and J is TRBJ1-1; D call uncertain. Between the trimmed V and J ends, which lost 2 bases and 2 bases, there was a span of 12 bases. This CDR3 spans 15 amino acids. Germline CDR1 and CDR2: MGHRA and YSYEKL. CDR3: CASSQTRDLNTEAFF. In DNA, the CDR3 is TGCGCCAGCAGCCAAACACGGGATCTTAACACTGAAGCTTTCTTT.

V usage is TRBV28 and J usage is TRBJ2-7; no reliable D call. The germline V gene has CDR1 MDHEN and CDR2 SYDVKM. The ends were cut back, 3 bases at V and 3 bases at J, with 12 bases in the middle. CDR3 size: 14 residues. In DNA form, the CDR3 reads TGTGCCAGCAGTTTGCTGACGGGTGACTACGAGCAGTACTTC. It codes for CASSLLTGDYEQYF.

A single count supports this clone. The V and J genes are TRBV30 and TRBJ1-1; 7 positions match TRBD1. The CDR3 totals 13 residues. Losses at the gene ends were 4 bases for V and 1 base for J; bases not matched to a gene: 3. The germline V gene encodes CDR1 GTSNPN and CDR2 SVGIG (reference sequence). The CDR3, as DNA: TGTGCCTGGACCTGGACAGGGAACACTGAAGCTTTCTTT. It yields the protein CAWTWTGNTEAFF.

The V gene is TRBV14, the J gene TRBJ2-1; D uncertain. V shed 3 bases and J shed 7 bases, with 10 bases lying between them. Germline loops: CDR1 SGHDN, CDR2 FVKESK. The CDR3 length is 13 residues. Here the CDR3 reads CASSQPLPNEQFF. The DNA for the CDR3 is TGTGCCAGCAGCCAGCCCCTACCTAATGAGCAGTTCTTC.

This clone has only one observation. V usage is TRBV11-2 and J usage is TRBJ2-5; 8 bases align to TRBD2. Trimming took 0 bases from V and 4 from J; bases not matched to a gene: 13. Germline V CDR1 and CDR2: SGHAT, FQNNGV. This CDR3 contains 18 residues. The CDR3 loop reads CASSLDGQRSGGRETQYF. In DNA form, the CDR3 reads TGTGCCAGCAGCTTAGATGGTCAGAGGAGCGGGGGACGAGAGACCCAGTACTTC.

The genes are TRBV2 and TRBJ2-7; 7 bases fit TRBD2. V shed 2 bases and J 6 bases; nucleotides not matched to a gene: 19. Germline-derived CDR1 and CDR2 are SNHLY and FYNNEI. There are 18 residues in the CDR3. CDR3 nucleotide sequence: TGTGCCAGCAGTGAACCGCGGGGTTTGTGGGCGGGAGTCATCGAGCAGTACTTC. Protein product: CASSEPRGLWAGVIEQYF.

This chain joins TRBV27 and TRBJ1-2; TRBD1 matches at 7 bases. This CDR3 contains 13 residues. V shed 3 bases and J 6 bases; nucleotides not matched to a gene: 4. From germline, CDR1 is MNHEY and CDR2 SMNVEV (reference sequence). The CDR3: CASSFNRGDGYTF. CDR3 nucleotide sequence: TGTGCCAGCAGTTTTAACAGGGGTGATGGCTACACCTTC.

The chain is built from TRBV7-9 and TRBJ1-2, with TRBD1 identical over 7 bases. The junction had 3 bases not matched to a gene; V was cut back by 1 base and J by 4 bases. Per the germline V gene, CDR1 is SEHNR and CDR2 is FQNEAQ (reference sequence). The CDR3 consists of 14 residues. CDR3 in DNA: TGTGCCAGCAGCTTAGTCAGGGACAGCTATGGCTACACCTTC. Its protein product is CASSLVRDSYGYTF.

The sample holds one count of this clone. This rearrangement joins TRBV27 to TRBJ2-1, with TRBD2 matching 11 bases. Germline V gene lookup returns CDR1 MNHEY and CDR2 SMNVEV (reference sequence). The CDR3 length is 17 residues. V dropped 6 bases and J dropped 4; count of bases not matched to a gene: 11. CDR3 nucleotides: TGTGCCAGCAGCCAAACGACTAGCGGGACTTTATACAATGAGCAGTTCTTC. Translating gives CASSQTTSGTLYNEQFF.

The chain employs TRBV5-1 and TRBJ1-1; TRBD1 matches 7 bases. Germline-derived CDR1 and CDR2 are SGHRS and YFSETQ. The CDR3 runs 15 residues. The V segment lost 3 bases and the J segment 6 bases; nucleotides outside the gene matches: 11. The chain's CDR3 is CASSWGTAQRAEAFF. CDR3 nucleotides: TGCGCCAGCAGCTGGGGGACAGCCCAGAGGGCTGAAGCTTTCTTT.

This CDR3 is CASSFRQGRGTGELFF. DNA of the CDR3: TGCGCCAGCAGCTTTCGACAGGGGAGAGGAACCGGGGAGCTGTTTTTT. J is TRBJ2-2 and V is TRBV5-1; 8 nucleotides line up with TRBD1. The CDR3 extends over 16 amino acids. Germline CDR1 reads SGHRS; CDR2 reads YFSETQ. V was pared by 2 bases and J by 5 bases, with 8 bases of the junction left unmatched. Complete variable domain (other parts from reference TRBV5-1 and TRBJ2-2): KAGVTQTPRYLIKTRGQQVTLSCSPISGHRSVSWYQQTPGQGLQFLFEYFSETQRNKGNFPGRFSGRQFSNSRSEMNVSTLELGDSALYLCASSFRQGRGTGELFFGEGSRLTVL.

The CDR3 sequence is CASERTSATYEQYF. CDR3 coding DNA: TGTGCCAGCGAAAGGACTAGCGCCACCTACGAGCAGTACTTC. The chain has TRBV6-5 and TRBJ2-7; 9 nucleotides match TRBD2. CDR1 is MNHEY, CDR2 SVGAGI, per germline. The junction had 7 bases not matched to a gene; V was cut back by 8 bases and J by 2 bases. CDR3 length: 14 residues.

The rearrangement uses TRBV3-1 (or the pseudogene TRBV3-2) and TRBJ2-5; 8 nucleotides line up with TRBD2. The V and J ends lost 4 bases and 4 bases, in that order; junction bases with no gene match: 2. Germline V gene data show CDR1 as LGHDT and CDR2 as YNNKEL (reference sequence). The CDR3 length is 13 residues. For the CDR3, the DNA is TGTGCCAGCAGCCTAGCGGGGAGAGAGACCCAGTACTTC. It encodes CASSLAGRETQYF.

The sample holds a few counts of this clone. Other DNA sequences in this specimen translate into the identical CDR3. The chain couples TRBV7-9 to TRBJ1-3, with D perhaps TRBD1 (6 bases). The CDR3 spans 14 residues. Trimming cost V 1 base and J 2 bases, with 6 bases left between them. The germline gives CDR1 SEHNR, CDR2 FQNEAQ (reference sequence). This chain's CDR3 is CASSLGTAGNTIYF. The DNA of the CDR3 is TGTGCCAGCAGCTTAGGGACAGCTGGAAACACCATATATTTT.

V is TRBV28 and J is TRBJ1-1; 8 bases match TRBD1. With V trimmed by 11 bases and J by 0 bases, 5 bases remained unmatched. Germline CDR1 MDHEN, CDR2 SYDVKM. This CDR3 has 13 amino acids. This CDR3 reads CACKGQVNTEAFF. CDR3 in DNA: TGTGCCTGTAAGGGACAGGTGAACACTGAAGCTTTCTTT.

The rearrangement links TRBV18 to TRBJ2-7, with TRBD1 matching over 8 bases. The CDR3 totals 14 residues. CDR1 and CDR2 from the germline V gene are KGHSH and LQKENI. V shed 3 bases, J shed 5 bases, and the junction held 6 bases outside the gene matches. The CDR3 region is CASSPGQGAHEQYF. The DNA for the CDR3 is TGTGCCAGCTCACCGGGGCAGGGGGCCCACGAGCAGTACTTC.

The chain uses TRBV7-2 and TRBJ1-4; 7 bases are shared with TRBD1. V lost 4 bases to trimming and J lost 5 bases; unmatched junction nucleotides: 4. Germline V CDR1 and CDR2: SGHTA, FQGNSA. This CDR3 spans 14 amino acids. The CDR3 coding sequence is TGTGCCAGCAGCTCCTACAGGGGAAATGAAAAACTGTTTTTT. It encodes CASSSYRGNEKLFF.

This clone showed up just once. The chain joins TRBV24-1 to TRBJ1-6, with D perhaps TRBD1 (5 bases). The CDR3 spans 15 residues. CDR1 and CDR2 from the germline V gene are KGHDR and SFDVKD. Trimming cost V 10 bases and J 9 bases, with 21 bases left between them. The CDR3 here is CATAFTDQGISPLHF. The CDR3 bases are TGTGCCACAGCATTTACGGACCAGGGAATTTCACCCCTCCACTTT.